The 5 T cell receptor beta chains below come from one sample, sequenced in a study of T cells in Graves' hyperthyroidism and ophthalmopathy. Researchers amplified the TCR beta CDR3 regions from RNA transcripts. HTBI primers were the set used in a first-round RT-PCR of the TCR CDR3. One entry per CDR3 protein, called by TCRdb with MiXCR from the multiplex PCR reads. The sample records approximately 420,000 distinct CDR3 sequences, under 15% being singletons. The material sequenced was blood. The receptors shown here come from a woman under 40 with Graves' hyperthyroidism.

In this sample, this clonotype turned up a few times. The chain uses TRBV6-1 and TRBJ1-2, with no clear D. The CDR3 has 13 amino acids. Trimming shortened V by 5 bases and J by 4 bases, and 11 bases separated the two germline ends. Germline V gene data show CDR1 as MNHNS and CDR2 as SASEGT. The CDR3 protein is CASSLSRAYGYTF. For the CDR3, the DNA is TGTGCCAGCAGTCTATCCCGGGCCTATGGCTACACCTTC.

This clonotype occurred many times. V and J are TRBV12-3 or TRBV12-4 and TRBJ2-3; 9 bases are a match to TRBD2. This CDR3 has 16 residues. The J segment lost 3 bases and the V segment lost 5 bases, leaving 9 bases of the junction unmatched. In DNA, the CDR3 is TGTGCCAGCAGTACTCCCCTAGCGGGACGAACAGATACGCAGTATTTT. Its protein is CASSTPLAGRTDTQYF.

The chain has TRBV19 and TRBJ1-1; the D gene is possibly TRBD1 (5 bases). The CDR3 runs to 12 residues. CDR1 and CDR2 (germline): LNHDA, SQIVND (reference sequence). V was cut by 3 bases and J by 10 bases, with 12 bases left in between. This CDR3 reads CASSIEGRGAFF. The CDR3 DNA reads TGTGCCAGTAGTATCGAGGGTAGGGGAGCTTTCTTT.

This clonotype was detected many times. The CDR3 loop is CASSLTLSGFSYNEQFF. The CDR3 nucleotides read TGTGCCAGCAGCTTAACCCTTTCGGGGTTCTCCTACAATGAGCAGTTCTTC. The chain joins TRBV7-3 to TRBJ2-1; the D gene is possibly TRBD2 (5 bases). Trimming cost V 0 bases and J 0 bases, with 12 bases left between them. The CDR3 extends over 17 amino acids. The V gene's germline CDR1 is SGHTA and CDR2 FQGTGA.

This clonotype was seen repeatedly, ten times or more. The chain carries TRBV18 and TRBJ2-5; 13 nucleotides align to TRBD2. V was pared by 3 bases and J by 9 bases, with 16 bases of the junction left unmatched. Germline V gene data show CDR1 as KGHSH and CDR2 as LQKENI. The CDR3 contains 18 residues. This CDR3 reads CASSPGLAGSSGNRAQYF. The CDR3 DNA is TGTGCCAGCTCACCGGGACTAGCGGGAAGTTCCGGAAACAGGGCCCAGTACTTC.